This T cell receptor (beta chain) comes out of a study of vaccination and CD4 T cells after COVID-19. In the study overall: Timing of post-vaccine sample collection was a median 72 days after dose two, with a range of 14 to 241. Convalescent patients, three in number, were sampled at day 14 and days 161 to 241 post-vaccination. General observations from the study: Among reactive clones from convalescent patients, a median around 90% appeared only post-vaccination.

This CDR3 is built from 17 residues. Germline CDR1 and CDR2: MNHNS and SASEGT. Trimming shortened V by 1 base and J by 0 bases, and 15 bases separated the two germline ends. Time point here: late sampling 161 to 241 days after vaccination in a few convalescent patients. Regarding treatment: roughly 11-day PBMC culture with coronavirus spike peptide pools or control peptides (ViraFEST assay). Peptide pools at roughly 10 ug/ml stimulated two million PBMCs per well with about 10 IU/ml IL-2. Only a few counts were recorded for this clonotype. The antigen remains undetermined. With the Oncomine TCR Beta short-read assay, DNA from cultured CD4+ T cells was sequenced. From the PCR reads, TCRdb called clonotypes with MiXCR, one entry per CDR3 protein. The sample carries over 20,000 distinct CDR3 sequences, approximately 33% recorded once.

This receptor was obtained from a human donor who had recovered from COVID-19. The sample in question was CD4+ T cells from blood, cultured in vitro, obtained about 7 months after SARS-CoV-2 vaccination. V and J are TRBV6-1 and TRBJ1-2; D gene unclear. CDR3 nucleotide sequence: TGTGCCAGCAGTGAAGGACATCCTTTGTTAGCTAACTATGGCTACACCTTC. Protein product: CASSEGHPLLANYGYTF.